This T cell receptor beta chain stems from a study of spatial heterogeneity in lung cancer. On the study more broadly: Donation came from 70 or so patients with untreated early-stage non-small cell lung cancer. Regarding the study as a whole: Blood showed ubiquitous tumor TCRs more often at resection than at routine follow-up.

A single record per CDR3 protein comes from TCRdb applying MiXCR to the 5' RACE reads. The sample includes some 120,000 distinct CDR3 sequences, more than 9% of them seen just once. Regarding time point: blood at routine non-recurrence follow-up after resection. Whole RNA obtained from tumor, nontumor lung or frozen PBMC underwent sequencing without sorting. As concerns this clonotype: Its target is not known.

Trimming took 4 bases from V and 2 from J, leaving 10 bases between them. Per germline, CDR1 MDHEN and CDR2 SYDVKM. The CDR3 totals 14 residues. This receptor was identified in a male donor with early-stage non-small cell lung cancer. This material consisted of PBMCs, taken at follow-up. The chain couples TRBV28 to TRBJ2-3; D is unclear. CDR3 amino acids: CASSSSPITDTQYF. The DNA of the CDR3 is TGTGCCAGCAGTTCTTCCCCAATCACAGATACGCAGTATTTT.